This T cell receptor beta chain stems from a study of OX40 agonist ivuxolimab in advanced cancers. Sequencing used immunoSEQ multiplex PCR; TCRdb keeps in-frame clones, though not all of them. This sample has roughly 50,000 clones, with roughly 83% found just once. Study-level findings and limits: Averaging showed that CD8+ T cells had more expanded clones than CD4+ did.

Autoimmune disease history or systemic immunosuppression meant exclusion. With V trimmed by 4 bases and J by 4 bases, 5 bases remained unmatched. The CDR3 covers 15 residues. Germline V gene lookup returns CDR1 SEHNR and CDR2 FQNEAQ (reference sequence). Regarding this clone: The antigen is undetermined.

The genes are TRBV7-9 and TRBJ1-4; 8 bases are shared with TRBD1. Specimen: CD4+ or CD8+ T cells sorted from blood, collected in a trial of the OX40 agonist ivuxolimab. The receptor was isolated from an adult with an advanced solid tumor such as melanoma, head and neck, liver or kidney cancer. This CDR3 is CASSSGQGNNEKLFF. CDR3 coding DNA: TGTGCCAGCAGCTCCGGACAGGGAAATAATGAAAAACTGTTTTTT.